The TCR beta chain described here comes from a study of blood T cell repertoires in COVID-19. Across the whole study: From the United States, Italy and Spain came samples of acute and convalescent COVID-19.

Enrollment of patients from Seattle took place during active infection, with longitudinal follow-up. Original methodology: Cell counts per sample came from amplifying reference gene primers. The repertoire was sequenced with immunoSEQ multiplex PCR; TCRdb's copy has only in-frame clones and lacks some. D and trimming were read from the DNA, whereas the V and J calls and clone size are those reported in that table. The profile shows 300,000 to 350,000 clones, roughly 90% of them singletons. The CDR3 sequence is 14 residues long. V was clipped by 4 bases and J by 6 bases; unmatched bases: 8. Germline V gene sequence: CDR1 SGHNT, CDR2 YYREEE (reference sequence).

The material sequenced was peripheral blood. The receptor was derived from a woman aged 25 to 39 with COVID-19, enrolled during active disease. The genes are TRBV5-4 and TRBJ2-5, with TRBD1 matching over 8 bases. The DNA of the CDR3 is TGTGCCAGCAGCCAACAGGGGGTTCAGCAGACCCAGTACTTC. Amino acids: CASSQQGVQQTQYF.